These 3 T cell receptor beta chains originate from one sample sequenced in a study of OX40 agonist ivuxolimab in advanced cancers. TCRdb keeps only in-frame clones here, not all; method: immunoSEQ multiplex PCR. The repertoire holds roughly 90,000 clones, with about 83% as singletons. This sample comprised CD4+ or CD8+ T cells sorted from blood, obtained in a trial of the OX40 agonist ivuxolimab. Every receptor here comes from an adult with an advanced solid tumor such as melanoma, head and neck, liver or kidney cancer.

This chain uses TRBV7-9 with TRBJ1-4; D may be TRBD1 (6 bases). Trimming took 5 bases from V and 8 from J, leaving 18 bases between them. The CDR3 is 15 residues long. Germline V lookup: CDR1 SEHNR, CDR2 FQNEAQ (reference sequence). As DNA, the CDR3 is TGTGCCAGCAGCGCCTATCGGGGTCAGGGGGAAAAACTGTTTTTT. This codes for CASSAYRGQGEKLFF.

This chain links TRBV6-5 with TRBJ2-7; the match to TRBD1 covers 7 bases. Germline CDR1 is MNHEY and CDR2 is SVGAGI. This CDR3 spans 12 amino acids. V shed 6 bases, J shed 4 bases, and the junction held 3 bases outside the gene matches. The CDR3 is CASSLRGYEQYF. In nucleotides, the CDR3 is TGTGCCAGCAGCCTCAGGGGGTACGAGCAGTACTTC.

As to this clone: Its ends do not fully match the called genes, so a read error is possible. This sequence joins TRBV6-4 and TRBJ2-5; possibly TRBD2 for D (5 bases). This CDR3 is 9 amino acids long. The germline V gene has CDR1 MRHNA and CDR2 SNTAGT. Written as DNA, the CDR3 is TGTGCCAACCGGGTTATCGGGGACTTC. This encodes CANRVIGDF.